This T cell receptor (beta chain) was recovered during a study of cytomegalovirus exposure and HLA in healthy donors. Note on this clone: What it recognizes is unknown.

Germline-derived CDR1 and CDR2 are SGHRS and YFSETQ. V lost 2 bases and J lost 2; bases outside the gene matches: 7. The CDR3 loop spans 15 amino acids. Researchers ran the PCR with 60 Vbeta and 13 Jbeta primers. The method was immunoSEQ multiplex PCR; TCRdb's version includes in-frame clones alone and lacks a portion of them. The sample contains over 90,000 clones, around 60% of which appear only once. The study's findings and limits: Researchers reported that a few CMV-associated chains were confirmed in vitro as CMV antigen-specific. In a later analysis, DRB1 alleles had the most associated TCRs; HLA-C alleles the fewest.

The TCR originated in a man aged 60 to 75 in good health and CMV-seronegative. Sequencing was done on a sample of PBMCs. The chain recombines TRBV5-1 with TRBJ2-7, with 7 bases identical to TRBD1. CDR3: CASSFDRAVTYEQYF. CDR3 nucleotide sequence: TGCGCCAGCAGCTTTGACAGGGCCGTGACCTACGAGCAGTACTTC.